Presented here are 16 T cell receptor beta chains from one specimen sequenced in a study of cytomegalovirus exposure and HLA in healthy donors. 13 Jbeta primers and 60 Vbeta primers were used for the PCR. This table comes from immunoSEQ multiplex PCR, and its TCRdb copy is limited to in-frame clones, with some not included. The table lists around 180,000 clones, approximately 80% of them singletons. Sequenced: PBMCs. These receptor sequences come from a male donor in good health and CMV-seronegative.

There are a few counts of this clone. The chain joins TRBV28 to TRBJ2-7, with D uncertain. Germline CDR1 reads MDHEN; CDR2 reads SYDVKM. The V end lost 2 bases, the J end lost 5 bases, and 10 bases lay between the germline ends. This CDR3 comprises 13 residues. CDR3 sequence: CASSLTSSDEQYF. The CDR3 DNA sequence: TGTGCCAGCAGTTTAACCAGTTCCGACGAGCAGTACTTC.

The rearrangement links TRBV19 to TRBJ1-2; D may be TRBD1 (5 bases). CDR3 size: 13 residues. Germline loops: CDR1 LNHDA, CDR2 SQIVND (reference sequence). V gave up 4 bases and J gave up 8 bases, with 14 bases separating them. CDR3 residues: CASSRPDSLGYTF. For the CDR3, the DNA is TGTGCCAGTAGTAGGCCTGACAGTCTAGGCTACACCTTC.

This chain connects TRBV10-3 to TRBJ1-5; TRBD1 aligns across 8 bases. V was clipped by 10 bases and J by 3 bases; unmatched bases: 17. Germline CDR1 is ENHRY and CDR2 is SYGVKD. The CDR3 runs to 17 residues. This CDR3 is CATKGETGADLNQPQHF. DNA of the CDR3: TGTGCCACCAAGGGGGAGACAGGGGCCGATCTCAATCAGCCCCAGCATTTT.

This sequence joins TRBV12-5 and TRBJ2-3; TRBD2 is a possible D gene (6 bases). The germline V gene encodes CDR1 LGHNT and CDR2 FRNRAP. CDR3 length: 13 residues. V lost 5 bases to trimming and J lost 1 base, with 7 bases between them. The CDR3 region has the DNA TGTGCTAGTGGTCGCGGGGGCACAGATACGCAGTATTTT. As protein: CASGRGGTDTQYF.

This clone was observed a few times. The chain combines TRBV6-1 with TRBJ1-4, with a possible D match to TRBD1 (6 bases). Germline V gives CDR1 MNHNS, CDR2 SASEGT. The germline V and J ends were trimmed by 3 bases and 5 bases, with 10 bases remaining between them. The CDR3 totals 14 residues. CDR3 nucleotide sequence: TGTGCCAGCAGTGAGACAGGAAAGAATGAAAAACTGTTTTTT. Translated, it gives CASSETGKNEKLFF.

CDR3 nucleotide sequence: TGTGCCAGCAGCGTCGCACAGGCTGGGGTCGGCTACACCTTC. Encoded protein: CASSVAQAGVGYTF. The chain uses TRBV9 and TRBJ1-2; possibly TRBD1 for D (5 bases). In germline, CDR1 is SGDLS, CDR2 YYNGEE. V lost 2 bases, J lost 8 bases, and 16 bases lay in between. The length of the CDR3 is 14 residues.

The chain joins TRBV19 to TRBJ2-2, with TRBD1 matching 7 bases. The CDR3 extends over 13 amino acids. V dropped 10 bases and J dropped 8; count of bases not matched to a gene: 10. Germline lookup yields CDR1 LNHDA and CDR2 SQIVND (reference sequence). The CDR3 DNA follows: TGTGCCACCTCCGACAGGGCGGGTGGGGAGCTGTTTTTT. Translated: CATSDRAGGELFF.

The chain links TRBV2 to TRBJ2-5, with D tentatively TRBD1 (6 bases). Germline values: CDR1 SNHLY, CDR2 FYNNEI. V lost 7 bases, J lost 5 bases, and 17 bases lay in between. This CDR3 has 14 amino acids. CDR3 DNA: TGTGCCAGCACCCGGTGGGACACTCGGGAGACCCAGTACTTC. As protein: CASTRWDTRETQYF.

The chain employs TRBV18 and TRBJ2-1; TRBD2 aligns across 10 bases. V trimming: 5 bases; J trimming: 10 bases; junction bases outside the gene matches: 14. Germline CDR1 reads KGHSH; CDR2 reads LQKENI. This CDR3 comprises 16 residues. The CDR3 sequence: CASSAWGPSGSREQFF. DNA for the CDR3: TGTGCCAGCTCAGCCTGGGGGCCTAGCGGGAGTAGGGAGCAGTTCTTC.

The chain couples TRBV6-7 to TRBJ2-1; D not resolved. TRBV6-7 is treated as an ORF (open reading frame) with a function not yet certain. The CDR3 consists of 10 residues. The V end lost 8 bases, the J end lost 7 bases, and 6 bases lay between the germline ends. The CDR3 nucleotides are TGTGCCAGCCCCAGGAATGAGCAGTTCTTC. This encodes CASPRNEQFF.

V is TRBV28 and J is TRBJ2-7; TRBD1 agrees at 8 bases. Trimming cost V 5 bases and J 3 bases; bases outside gene matches: 6. Germline CDR1 MDHEN, CDR2 SYDVKM. CDR3 length: 14 residues. This CDR3 reads CASSTGTGFYEQYF. The CDR3 DNA reads TGTGCCAGCAGTACAGGGACAGGTTTCTACGAGCAGTACTTC.

The chain carries TRBV19 and TRBJ1-4; 8 nucleotides match TRBD1. The CDR3 is made up of 15 amino acids. Germline V gene data show CDR1 as LNHDA and CDR2 as SQIVND (reference sequence). V was clipped by 5 bases and J by 3 bases; unmatched bases: 5. The CDR3 DNA reads as TGTGCCAGTAGTCCAGGGGGCGCCCCTAATGAAAAACTGTTTTTT. Its protein is CASSPGGAPNEKLFF.

The chain couples TRBV2 to TRBJ2-7; 8 bases line up with TRBD1. With 4 bases clipped from V and 5 bases from J, the junction kept 7 bases outside the gene matches. Germline lookup yields CDR1 SNHLY and CDR2 FYNNEI. CDR3 size: 14 residues. The CDR3 sequence is CASSVGQGADEQYF. The CDR3 region has the DNA TGTGCCAGCAGTGTAGGGCAGGGGGCGGACGAGCAGTACTTC.

Here the CDR3 reads CASSSTGTGPYNEQFF. The DNA of the CDR3 is TGTGCCAGCAGCTCCACCGGGACAGGCCCTTACAATGAGCAGTTCTTC. The V gene is TRBV9, the J gene TRBJ2-1; 8 positions match TRBD1. J gave up 4 bases and V 4 bases, and 10 bases lay outside the gene matches. CDR1 and CDR2 (germline): SGDLS, YYNGEE. The CDR3 contains 16 residues.

This chain links TRBV19 with TRBJ2-1, with 8 bases lining up with TRBD2. V trimming: 4 bases; J trimming: 5 bases; junction bases outside the gene matches: 7. CDR1 and CDR2 from the germline V gene are LNHDA and SQIVND (reference sequence). This CDR3 contains 15 residues. The CDR3 spells CASSTTSGSNNEQFF. The CDR3 coding sequence is TGTGCCAGTAGTACCACTAGCGGCAGCAACAATGAGCAGTTCTTC.

The chain recombines TRBV6-1 with TRBJ1-2, with D perhaps matching TRBD1 (6 bases). Germline V CDR1 and CDR2: MNHNS, SASEGT. This CDR3 contains 12 residues. V lost 8 bases and J 8 bases, leaving 15 bases between the germline ends. CDR3: CASSGAAGGYTF. The CDR3, as DNA: TGTGCCAGCTCAGGGGCCGCCGGCGGCTACACCTTC.